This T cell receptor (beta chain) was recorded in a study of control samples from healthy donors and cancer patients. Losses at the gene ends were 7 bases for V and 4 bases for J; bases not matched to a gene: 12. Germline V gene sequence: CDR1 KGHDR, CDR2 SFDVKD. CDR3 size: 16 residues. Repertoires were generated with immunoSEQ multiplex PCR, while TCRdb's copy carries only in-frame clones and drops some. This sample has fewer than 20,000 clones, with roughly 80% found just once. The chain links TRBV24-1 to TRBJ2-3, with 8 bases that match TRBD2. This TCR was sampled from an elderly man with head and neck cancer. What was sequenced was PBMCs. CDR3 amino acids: CATSQPSGRLADTQYF. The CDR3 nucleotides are TGTGCCACCAGCCAACCCAGCGGGAGATTGGCAGATACGCAGTATTTT.